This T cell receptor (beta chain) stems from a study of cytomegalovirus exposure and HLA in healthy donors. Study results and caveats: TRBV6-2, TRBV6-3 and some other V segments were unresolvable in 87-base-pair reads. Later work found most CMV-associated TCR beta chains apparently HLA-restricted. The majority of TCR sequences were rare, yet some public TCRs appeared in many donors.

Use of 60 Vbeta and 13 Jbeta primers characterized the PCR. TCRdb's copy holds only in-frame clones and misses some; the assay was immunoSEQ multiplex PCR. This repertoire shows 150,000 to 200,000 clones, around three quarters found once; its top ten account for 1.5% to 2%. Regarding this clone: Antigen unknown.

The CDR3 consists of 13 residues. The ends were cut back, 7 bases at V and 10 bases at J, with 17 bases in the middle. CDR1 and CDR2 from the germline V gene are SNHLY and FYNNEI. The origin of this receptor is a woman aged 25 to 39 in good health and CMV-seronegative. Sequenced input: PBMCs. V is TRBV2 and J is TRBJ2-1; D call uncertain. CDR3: CASNAALGPEQFF. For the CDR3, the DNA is TGTGCCAGCAACGCGGCCCTAGGTCCCGAGCAGTTCTTC.